This T cell receptor (beta chain) is drawn from a study of cytomegalovirus exposure and HLA in healthy donors. Germline V gene data show CDR1 as SQVTM and CDR2 as ANQGSEA. The CDR3 runs to 13 residues. V dropped 5 bases and J dropped 5; count of bases not matched to a gene: 8. PCR was performed using 60 Vbeta and 13 Jbeta primers. Here immunoSEQ multiplex PCR was the method, and the copy in TCRdb shows in-frame clones only, minus some. The sample shows around 170,000 clones, roughly 80% of them seen only once. The sequenced material came from PBMCs. The source of this sequence is a man aged 35 to 55 in good health and CMV-seropositive. The chain couples TRBV29-1 to TRBJ1-2, with 7 bases aligning to TRBD1. The chain's CDR3 is CSVFKGAGYGYTF. The DNA for the CDR3 is TGCAGCGTTTTTAAGGGGGCCGGGTATGGCTACACCTTC.